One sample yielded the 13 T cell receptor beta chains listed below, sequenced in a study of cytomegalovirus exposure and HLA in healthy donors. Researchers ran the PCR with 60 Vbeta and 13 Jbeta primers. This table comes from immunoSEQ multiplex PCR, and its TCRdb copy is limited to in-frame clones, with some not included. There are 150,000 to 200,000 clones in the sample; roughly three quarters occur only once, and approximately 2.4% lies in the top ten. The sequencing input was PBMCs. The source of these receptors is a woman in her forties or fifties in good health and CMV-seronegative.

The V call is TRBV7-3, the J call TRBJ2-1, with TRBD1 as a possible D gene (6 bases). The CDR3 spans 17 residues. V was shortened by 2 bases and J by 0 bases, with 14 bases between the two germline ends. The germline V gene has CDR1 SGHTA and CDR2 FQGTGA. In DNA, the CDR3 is TGTGCCAGCAGCTTACTGGGGGCGGCGGGCTCCTACAATGAGCAGTTCTTC. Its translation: CASSLLGAAGSYNEQFF.

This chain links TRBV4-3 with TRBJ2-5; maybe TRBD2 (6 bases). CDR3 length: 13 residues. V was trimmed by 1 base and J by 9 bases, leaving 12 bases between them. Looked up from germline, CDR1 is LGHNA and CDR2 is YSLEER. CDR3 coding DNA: TGCGCCAGCAGCCAAGTGGCAGGCGGGGCCCAGTACTTC. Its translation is CASSQVAGGAQYF.

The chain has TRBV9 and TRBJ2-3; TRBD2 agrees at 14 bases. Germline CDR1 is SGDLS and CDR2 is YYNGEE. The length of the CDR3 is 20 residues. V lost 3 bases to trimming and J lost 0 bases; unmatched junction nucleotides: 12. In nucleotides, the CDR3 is TGTGCCAGCAGCGCGCCATCGACTAGCGGGGGGGCGGGGAGCACAGATACGCAGTATTTT. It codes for CASSAPSTSGGAGSTDTQYF.

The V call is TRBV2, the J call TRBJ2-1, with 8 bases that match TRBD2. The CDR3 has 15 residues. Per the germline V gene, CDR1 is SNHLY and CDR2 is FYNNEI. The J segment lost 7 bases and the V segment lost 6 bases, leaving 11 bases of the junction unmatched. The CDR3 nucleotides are TGTGCCAGCAGCTTCCGGGCGGGAGGACGGAATGAGCAGTTCTTC. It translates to CASSFRAGGRNEQFF.

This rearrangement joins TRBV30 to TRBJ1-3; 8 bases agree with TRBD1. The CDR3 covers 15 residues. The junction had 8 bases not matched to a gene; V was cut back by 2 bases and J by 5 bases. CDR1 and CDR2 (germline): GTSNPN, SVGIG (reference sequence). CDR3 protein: CAWSQPGGWRNTIYF. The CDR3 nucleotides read TGTGCCTGGAGTCAACCAGGGGGCTGGAGAAACACCATATATTTT.

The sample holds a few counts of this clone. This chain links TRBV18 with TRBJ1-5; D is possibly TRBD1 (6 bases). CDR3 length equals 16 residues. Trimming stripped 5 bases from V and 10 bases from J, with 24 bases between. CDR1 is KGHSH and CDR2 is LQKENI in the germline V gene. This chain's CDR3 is CASSSLPGDRLVPQHF. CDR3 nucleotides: TGTGCCAGCTCATCGTTACCAGGGGACCGTTTGGTACCCCAGCATTTT.

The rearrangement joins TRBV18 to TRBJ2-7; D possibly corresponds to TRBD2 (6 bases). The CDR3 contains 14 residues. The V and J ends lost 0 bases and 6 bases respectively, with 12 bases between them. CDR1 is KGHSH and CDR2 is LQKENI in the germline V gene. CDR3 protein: CASSPPTGAPEQYF. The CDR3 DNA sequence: TGTGCCAGCTCACCACCTACGGGAGCCCCCGAGCAGTACTTC.

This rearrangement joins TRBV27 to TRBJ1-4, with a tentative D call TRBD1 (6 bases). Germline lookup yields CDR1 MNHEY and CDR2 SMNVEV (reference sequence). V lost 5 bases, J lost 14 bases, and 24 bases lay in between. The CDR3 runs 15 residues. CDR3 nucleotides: TGTGCCAGCAGTCCGTCGGGACCGGGACATAGAGGGCTGTTTTTT. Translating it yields CASSPSGPGHRGLFF.

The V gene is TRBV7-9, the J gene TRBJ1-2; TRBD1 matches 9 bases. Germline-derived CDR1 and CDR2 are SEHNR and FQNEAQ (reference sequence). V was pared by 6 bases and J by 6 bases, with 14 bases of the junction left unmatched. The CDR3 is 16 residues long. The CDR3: CASRPPGQGIYHGYTF. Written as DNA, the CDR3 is TGTGCCAGCAGGCCCCCCGGACAGGGGATCTATCATGGCTACACCTTC.

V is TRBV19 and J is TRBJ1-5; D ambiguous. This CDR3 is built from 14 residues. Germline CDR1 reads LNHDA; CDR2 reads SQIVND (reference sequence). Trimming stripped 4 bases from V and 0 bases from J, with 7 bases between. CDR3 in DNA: TGTGCCAGTAGTAGTCAATTTAGCAATCAGCCCCAGCATTTT. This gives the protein CASSSQFSNQPQHF.

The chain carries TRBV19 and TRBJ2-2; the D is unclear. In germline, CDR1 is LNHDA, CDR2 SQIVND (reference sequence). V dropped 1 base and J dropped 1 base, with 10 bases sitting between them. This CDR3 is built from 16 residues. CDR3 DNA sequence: TGTGCCAGTAGTATAGGAGGCCAGATGAACACCGGGGAGCTGTTTTTT. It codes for CASSIGGQMNTGELFF.

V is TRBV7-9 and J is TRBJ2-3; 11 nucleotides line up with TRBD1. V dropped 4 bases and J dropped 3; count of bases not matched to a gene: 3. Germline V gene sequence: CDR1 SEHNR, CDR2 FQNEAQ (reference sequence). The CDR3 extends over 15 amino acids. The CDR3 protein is CASSWGQGVTDTQYF. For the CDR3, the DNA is TGTGCCAGCAGCTGGGGACAGGGGGTGACAGATACGCAGTATTTT.

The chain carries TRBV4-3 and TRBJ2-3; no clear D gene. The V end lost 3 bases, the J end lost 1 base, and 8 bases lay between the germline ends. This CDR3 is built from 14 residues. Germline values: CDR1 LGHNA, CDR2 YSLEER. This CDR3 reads CASSHSPGTDTQYF. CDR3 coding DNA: TGCGCCAGCAGCCATTCGCCGGGCACAGATACGCAGTATTTT.